This entry lists 27 T cell receptor beta chains sequenced from one sample in a study of T cell repertoires in cytomegalovirus infection. TCRdb used MiXCR to reprocess the reads, holding one entry per CDR3 protein. Found here are 200,000 to 250,000 distinct CDR3 sequences, 9% to 15% of them singletons; the top ten hold 1.6%. The sequenced material came from PBMCs. These receptors originate from a human donor in good health (CMV status not recorded). Some clones in this sample may be carry-over from other donors' samples.

In its sample, this clonotype was seen many times. The chain has TRBV7-2 and TRBJ1-1; D remains unclear. This CDR3 is 15 amino acids long. The germline V and J ends were trimmed by 1 base and 1 base, with 10 bases remaining between them. Germline V gene lookup returns CDR1 SGHTA and CDR2 FQGNSA. CDR3 sequence (DNA): TGTGCCAGCAGCTTAGTTAGGCCGGGGAACACTGAAGCTTTCTTT. Translation gives CASSLVRPGNTEAFF.

This clonotype occurred a few times. This chain links TRBV20-1 with TRBJ1-3; 10 nucleotides match TRBD1. The CDR3 sequence is 15 residues long. The trim removed 6 bases at V and 4 bases at J, leaving 9 bases unmatched. Germline lookup yields CDR1 DFQATT and CDR2 SNEGSKA (reference sequence). CDR3 bases: TGCAGTGCACAAGGGGACAGGGGAGGCGGAAACACCATATATTTT. It encodes CSAQGDRGGGNTIYF.

This clonotype has ten or more counts. The chain has TRBV4-2 and TRBJ1-2, with 7 bases lining up with TRBD1. V gave up 1 base and J gave up 4 bases; unmatched junction bases: 9. Germline CDR1 and CDR2: LGHNA and YNFKEQ. This CDR3 has 16 amino acids. The CDR3 nucleotides read TGTGCCAGCAGCCAAGCCGGGACAGAACGTAGCTATGGCTACACCTTC. Encoded protein: CASSQAGTERSYGYTF.

The chain employs TRBV20-1 and TRBJ1-1; TRBD1 matches 9 bases. After removal of 4 bases from V and 5 bases from J, the junction contained 8 bases not matched to a gene. The CDR3 runs 14 residues. Germline V gives CDR1 DFQATT, CDR2 SNEGSKA (reference sequence). CDR3 nucleotides: TGCAGTGCTACACAGGGGGCGAGGGGAACTGAAGCTTTCTTT. This sequence encodes CSATQGARGTEAFF.

Many counts were recorded for this clonotype. This chain connects TRBV7-2 to TRBJ2-5, with D hard to call. The germline V gene encodes CDR1 SGHTA and CDR2 FQGNSA. This CDR3 spans 13 amino acids. Trimming pared 1 base from V and 5 bases from J, leaving 8 bases between. CDR3 nucleotides: TGTGCCAGCAGCTTAGGTCTCCGGGAGACCCAGTACTTC. Its translation is CASSLGLRETQYF.

In its sample, this clonotype was seen many times. The chain has TRBV28 and TRBJ1-2, with D maybe TRBD1 (6 bases). Between the trimmed V and J ends, which lost 7 bases and 4 bases, there was a span of 16 bases. Germline V CDR1 and CDR2: MDHEN, SYDVKM. This CDR3 is built from 14 residues. CDR3 amino acids: CASNGGGGAYGYTF. The CDR3 bases are TGTGCCAGCAACGGGGGCGGCGGAGCCTATGGCTACACCTTC.

The CDR3 DNA follows: TGCAGTGCTACCGGACGAGCGGGCCACAATGAGCAGTTCTTC. This codes for CSATGRAGHNEQFF. V and J are TRBV20-1 and TRBJ2-1; tentative D call: TRBD2 (6 bases). Looked up from germline, CDR1 is DFQATT and CDR2 is SNEGSKA (reference sequence). Trimming took off 4 bases at V and 5 bases at J, with 15 bases between the two ends. CDR3 length equals 14 residues.

The genes are TRBV20-1 and TRBJ2-3; D is perhaps TRBD2 (5 bases). V dropped 5 bases and J dropped 2 bases, with 17 bases sitting between them. In germline, CDR1 is DFQATT, CDR2 SNEGSKA (reference sequence). The CDR3 loop spans 15 amino acids. CDR3 protein: CSAALGSGTTDTQYF. CDR3 nucleotides: TGCAGTGCTGCCCTGGGGAGCGGTACCACAGATACGCAGTATTTT.

This clonotype was recorded many times. The V call is TRBV24-1, the J call TRBJ2-2; 7 bases line up with TRBD1. The CDR3 has 15 amino acids. V was pared by 7 bases and J by 3 bases, with 7 bases of the junction left unmatched. Germline V lookup: CDR1 KGHDR, CDR2 SFDVKD. Here the CDR3 DNA reads TGTGCCACCAGGGGCCAAGGGGGCGACACCGGGGAGCTGTTTTTT. Protein sequence: CATRGQGGDTGELFF.

This clonotype was counted many times. V and J are TRBV7-9 and TRBJ2-1, with 12 bases lining up with TRBD2. This CDR3 has 15 amino acids. The germline V gene encodes CDR1 SEHNR and CDR2 FQNEAQ (reference sequence). V gave up 5 bases and J gave up 8 bases; unmatched junction bases: 7. DNA of the CDR3: TGTGCCAGCAGCCCCGGACTAGCGGGAAAGGATGAGCAGTTCTTC. Its protein product is CASSPGLAGKDEQFF.

This clonotype was detected only a few times. A read error is possible here, since a much larger clone lies one base away. The rearrangement joins TRBV7-3 to TRBJ2-2, with 7 positions matching TRBD1. The germline gives CDR1 SGHTA, CDR2 FQGTGA. The CDR3 has 19 amino acids. Trimming cost V 2 bases and J 4 bases; bases outside gene matches: 16. CDR3 sequence: CASSLARGRGRESTGELFF. The CDR3 nucleotides read TGTGCCAGCAGCTTAGCCCGAGGAAGGGGGCGCGAGAGCACCGGGGAGCTGTTTTTT.

In its sample, this clonotype was seen many times. The chain combines TRBV7-3 with TRBJ2-1; TRBD1 agrees at 9 bases. The V gene's germline CDR1 is SGHTA and CDR2 FQGTGA. With 6 bases clipped from V and 5 bases from J, the junction kept 8 bases outside the gene matches. This CDR3 comprises 15 residues. Here the CDR3 DNA reads TGTGCCAGCAGGAGACGGACAGGGGACCACAATGAGCAGTTCTTC. This encodes CASRRRTGDHNEQFF.

The gene calls are TRBV28 and TRBJ1-2; no clear D gene. The V end was cut by 6 bases, the J end by 4 bases, with 18 bases between. The length of the CDR3 is 15 residues. From germline, CDR1 is MDHEN and CDR2 SYDVKM. The DNA for the CDR3 is TGTGCCAGCAGGAAGGAAGGACCGATGCTCTATGGCTACACCTTC. Translated, it gives CASRKEGPMLYGYTF.

In this sample, this clonotype turned up many times. The chain recombines TRBV11-3 with TRBJ2-6; possibly TRBD2 for D (7 bases). The CDR3 runs 17 residues. In germline, CDR1 is SGHNT, CDR2 YENEEA. Deletions cut 5 bases from V and 3 bases from J, with 17 bases between. The CDR3 DNA follows: TGTGCCAGCAGCCTTCGTCGGGGGGCAGATGGGGCCAACGTCCTGACTTTC. It translates to CASSLRRGADGANVLTF.

This clonotype was picked up many times. The chain combines TRBV29-1 with TRBJ1-3; D is undetermined. Germline V gene sequence: CDR1 SQVTM, CDR2 ANQGSEA. V shed 6 bases and J shed 0 bases, with 15 bases lying between them. The CDR3 runs 15 residues. Written as DNA, the CDR3 is TGCAGCGTACCGTTTCAGATAGTCTCTGGAAACACCATATATTTT. Encoded protein: CSVPFQIVSGNTIYF.

This clonotype has only a few counts. The chain employs TRBV24-1 and TRBJ1-1; the D gene is possibly TRBD1 (6 bases). The germline CDR1 and CDR2 sequences are KGHDR and SFDVKD. This CDR3 has 13 residues. The germline V and J ends were trimmed by 7 bases and 3 bases, with 11 bases remaining between them. The CDR3 loop is CATRGARDTEAFF. The CDR3, as DNA: TGTGCCACCAGGGGGGCCCGGGACACTGAAGCTTTCTTT.

This chain connects TRBV9 to TRBJ1-5, with D unresolved. The V end lost 4 bases, the J end lost 5 bases, and 16 bases lay between the germline ends. There are 15 residues in the CDR3. Germline V gives CDR1 SGDLS, CDR2 YYNGEE. The CDR3 DNA follows: TGTGCCAGCAGCCGAGGAGGGATCGGGGATCAGCCCCAGCATTTT. Protein: CASSRGGIGDQPQHF.

This clonotype showed up many times. The rearrangement joins TRBV7-2 to TRBJ2-7; no definite D call. Per germline, CDR1 SGHTA and CDR2 FQGNSA. Trimming stripped 5 bases from V and 2 bases from J, with 22 bases between. This CDR3 contains 17 residues. The CDR3 region has the DNA TGTGCCAGCAGCCTCAAAACGGGCCTTCTCCCCCCCTACGAGCAGTACTTC. Its protein is CASSLKTGLLPPYEQYF. Together with reference TRBV7-2 and TRBJ2-7, the CDR3 gives the full variable domain: GAGVSQSPSNKVTEKGKDVELRCDPISGHTALYWYRQSLGQGLEFLIYFQGNSAPDKSGLPSDRFSAERTGGSVSTLTIQRTQQEDSAVYLCASSLKTGLLPPYEQYFGPGTRLTVT.

This clonotype was observed at least ten times. The genes are TRBV7-8 and TRBJ2-7, with D tentatively TRBD1 or TRBD2 (5 bases each). The CDR3 runs to 15 residues. CDR1 is SGHVS, CDR2 FQNEAQ, per germline. V lost 2 bases and J 2 bases, leaving 13 bases between the germline ends. This CDR3 reads CASSLRDGETYEQYF. DNA of the CDR3: TGTGCCAGCAGCTTAAGGGACGGGGAGACCTACGAGCAGTACTTC.

This clonotype was found many times. The V and J genes are TRBV6-6 and TRBJ2-7; 10 nucleotides align to TRBD2. CDR1 is MNHNY, CDR2 SVGAGI, per germline (reference sequence). The CDR3 runs to 15 residues. With 6 bases clipped from V and 9 bases from J, the junction kept 14 bases outside the gene matches. The DNA of the CDR3 is TGTGCCAGCAGCCAAAGGACTAGCGGTTACGATGCGCAGTACTTC. Translation: CASSQRTSGYDAQYF.

The genes are TRBV19 and TRBJ2-5; D remains unclear. Germline CDR1 and CDR2: LNHDA and SQIVND (reference sequence). V was shortened by 3 bases and J by 2 bases, with 10 bases between the two germline ends. The CDR3 is made up of 14 amino acids. CDR3 protein: CASSMGGPQETQYF. The CDR3 DNA follows: TGTGCCAGTAGTATGGGTGGACCGCAAGAGACCCAGTACTTC.

The chain couples TRBV28 to TRBJ1-5; 12 positions match TRBD1. The CDR3 is made up of 14 amino acids. The germline V gene encodes CDR1 MDHEN and CDR2 SYDVKM. J was trimmed by 6 bases and V by 7 bases; bases with no gene match: 4. This CDR3 is CASIGTGGVQPQHF. In DNA form, the CDR3 reads TGTGCCAGCATCGGGACAGGGGGCGTTCAGCCCCAGCATTTT. Full variable domain (rest looked up from reference TRBV28 and TRBJ1-5): DVKVTQSSRYLVKRTGEKVFLECVQDMDHENMFWYRQDPGLGLRLIYFSYDVKMKEKGDIPEGYSVSREKKERFSLILESASTNQTSMYLCASIGTGGVQPQHFGDGTRLSIL.

This clonotype was recorded at least ten times. The chain recombines TRBV7-8 with TRBJ1-6; 11 bases are a match to TRBD1. This CDR3 is 18 amino acids long. Germline trimming cut 1 base from V and 7 bases from J; bases unmatched to any gene: 9. Germline assignment: CDR1 SGHVS and CDR2 FQNEAQ. CDR3 in DNA: TGTGCCAGCAGCTTAGTAGGGAGGGACAGGGGGTGGAATTCACCCCTCCACTTT. Its protein is CASSLVGRDRGWNSPLHF. The entire variable domain, with the rest obtained from reference TRBV7-8 and TRBJ1-6, is as follows: GAGVSQSPRYKVAKRGQDVALRCDPISGHVSLFWYQQALGQGPEFLTYFQNEAQLDKSGLPSDRFFAERPEGSVSTLKIQRTQQEDSAVYLCASSLVGRDRGWNSPLHFGNGTRLTVT.

This clonotype was counted at least ten times. J is TRBJ1-5 and V is TRBV7-2; D is ambiguous. The CDR3 loop spans 14 amino acids. CDR1 SGHTA and CDR2 FQGNSA come from the germline V gene. V was trimmed by 5 bases and J by 3 bases, leaving 11 bases between them. This CDR3 reads CASSPDGFNQPQHF. CDR3 sequence (DNA): TGTGCCAGCAGCCCAGATGGCTTCAATCAGCCCCAGCATTTT.

This clonotype was recorded at least ten times. The genes are TRBV30 and TRBJ2-1; 15 bases agree with TRBD2. Germline trimming cut 1 base from V and 10 bases from J; bases unmatched to any gene: 5. The CDR3 loop spans 15 amino acids. Per the germline V gene, CDR1 is GTSNPN and CDR2 is SVGIG (reference sequence). In nucleotides, the CDR3 is TGTGCCTGGAGTGGGGGACTAGCGGGAGGCGGAGAGCAGTTCTTC. Its translation is CAWSGGLAGGGEQFF.

This clonotype was counted many times. This rearrangement joins TRBV7-2 to TRBJ2-5; maybe TRBD1 (6 bases). Germline V gives CDR1 SGHTA, CDR2 FQGNSA. The CDR3 extends over 16 amino acids. With 3 bases removed from V and 4 bases from J, the gap between germline ends came to 18 bases. The CDR3 DNA follows: TGTGCCAGCAGCTTGACCCTGACAGGAGGAACAGAGACCCAGTACTTC. As protein: CASSLTLTGGTETQYF.

This clonotype was seen once. A junction end diverges from the germline sequence, so it may reflect a read error. J is TRBJ1-1 and V is TRBV29-1; D remains ambiguous. The CDR3 totals 15 residues. Germline CDR1 is SQVTM and CDR2 is ANQGSEA. The CDR3, as DNA: TGCAGCGTTCTGGGCGGATCCCTGGCGAACACTGAAGCTTTATTT. Residues: CSVLGGSLANTEALF.